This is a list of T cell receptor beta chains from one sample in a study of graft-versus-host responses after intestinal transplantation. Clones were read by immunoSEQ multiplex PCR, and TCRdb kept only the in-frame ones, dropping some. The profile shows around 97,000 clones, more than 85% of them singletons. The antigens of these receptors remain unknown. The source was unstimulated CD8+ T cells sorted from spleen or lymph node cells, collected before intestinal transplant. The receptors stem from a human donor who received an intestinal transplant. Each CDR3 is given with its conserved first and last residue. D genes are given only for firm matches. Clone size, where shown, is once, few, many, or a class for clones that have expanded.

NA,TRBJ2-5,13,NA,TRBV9,CASSAGGGETQYF,TGTGCCAGCAGCGCCGGAGGGGGGGAGACCCAGTACTTC
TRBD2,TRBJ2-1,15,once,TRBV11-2,CASSLSLAGGDEQFF,TGTGCCAGCAGCTTAAGTCTAGCGGGGGGGGATGAGCAGTTCTTC
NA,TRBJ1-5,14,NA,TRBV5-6,CATPKQGEGQPQHF,TGTGCCACCCCCAAACAGGGAGAGGGTCAGCCCCAGCATTTT
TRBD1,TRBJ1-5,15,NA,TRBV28,CASSPLGTVNQPQHF,TGTGCCAGCAGCCCGTTGGGGACAGTCAATCAGCCCCAGCATTTT
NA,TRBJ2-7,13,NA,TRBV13,CASSKGVAYEQYF,TGTGCCAGCAGCAAGGGAGTGGCGTACGAGCAGTACTTC
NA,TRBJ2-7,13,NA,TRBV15,CATSSGPTYEQYF,TGTGCCACCAGCTCCGGCCCGACCTACGAGCAGTACTTC
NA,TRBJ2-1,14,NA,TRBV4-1,CASSSRVASNEQFF,TGCGCCAGCAGCTCCCGGGTCGCTTCCAATGAGCAGTTCTTC
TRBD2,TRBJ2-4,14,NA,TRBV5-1,CASSFRAGGDIQYF,TGCGCCAGCAGCTTTCGGGCGGGGGGCGACATTCAGTACTTC
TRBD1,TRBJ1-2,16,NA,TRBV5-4,CASSLESGQGSYGYTF,TGTGCCAGCAGCTTGGAGTCGGGACAGGGCTCCTATGGCTACACCTTC
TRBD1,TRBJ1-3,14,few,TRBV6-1,CASGDRRTGNTIYF,TGTGCCAGTGGGGACAGGAGAACTGGAAACACCATATATTTT
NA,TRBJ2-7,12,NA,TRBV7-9,CASSTQGHEQYF,TGTGCCAGCAGCACGCAGGGACATGAGCAGTACTTC
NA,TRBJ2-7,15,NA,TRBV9,CASSDSRLDLNEQYF,TGTGCCAGCAGCGATAGTCGACTAGATCTCAACGAGCAGTACTTC
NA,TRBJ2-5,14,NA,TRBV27,CASSSKDRQETQYF,TGTGCCAGCAGTTCCAAAGACAGGCAAGAGACCCAGTACTTC
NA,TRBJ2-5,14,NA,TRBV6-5,CASSPPGQGETQYF,TGTGCCAGCAGCCCCCCCGGGCAGGGAGAGACCCAGTACTTC
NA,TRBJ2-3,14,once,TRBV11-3,CASSLPPSADTQYF,TGTGCCAGCAGCTTACCTCCCTCCGCAGATACGCAGTATTTT
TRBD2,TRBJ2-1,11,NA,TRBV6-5,CASSWGGEQFF,TGTGCCAGCAGTTGGGGGGGTGAGCAGTTCTTC
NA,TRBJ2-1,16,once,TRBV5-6,CASSFFEGGAYNEQFF,TGTGCCAGCAGCTTTTTCGAAGGGGGGGCCTACAATGAGCAGTTCTTC